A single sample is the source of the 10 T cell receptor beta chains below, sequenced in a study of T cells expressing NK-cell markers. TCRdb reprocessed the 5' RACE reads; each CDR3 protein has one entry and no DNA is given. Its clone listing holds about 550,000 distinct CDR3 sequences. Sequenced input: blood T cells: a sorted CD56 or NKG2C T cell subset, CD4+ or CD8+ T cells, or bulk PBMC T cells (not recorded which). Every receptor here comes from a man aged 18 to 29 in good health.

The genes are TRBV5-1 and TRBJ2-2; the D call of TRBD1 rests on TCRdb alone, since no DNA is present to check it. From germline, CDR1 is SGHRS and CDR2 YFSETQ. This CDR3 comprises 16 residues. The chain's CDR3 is CASSFPGQGDTGELFF.

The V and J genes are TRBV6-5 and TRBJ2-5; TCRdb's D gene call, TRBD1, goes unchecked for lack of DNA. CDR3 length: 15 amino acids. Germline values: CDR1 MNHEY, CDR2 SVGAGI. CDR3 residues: CASSSRTGRGETQYF.

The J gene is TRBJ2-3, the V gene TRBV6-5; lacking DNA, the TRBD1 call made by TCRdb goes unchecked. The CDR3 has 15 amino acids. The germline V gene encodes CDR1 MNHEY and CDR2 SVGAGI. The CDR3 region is CASSSQTGPTDTQYF.

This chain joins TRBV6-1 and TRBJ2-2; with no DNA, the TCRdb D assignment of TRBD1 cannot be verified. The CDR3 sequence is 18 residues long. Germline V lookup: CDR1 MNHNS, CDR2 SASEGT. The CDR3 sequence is CASSDIFGPGGRTGELFF.

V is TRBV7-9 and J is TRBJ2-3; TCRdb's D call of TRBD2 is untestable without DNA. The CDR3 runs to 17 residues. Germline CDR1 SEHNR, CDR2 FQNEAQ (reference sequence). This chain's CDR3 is CASTYISSGSRTDTQYF.

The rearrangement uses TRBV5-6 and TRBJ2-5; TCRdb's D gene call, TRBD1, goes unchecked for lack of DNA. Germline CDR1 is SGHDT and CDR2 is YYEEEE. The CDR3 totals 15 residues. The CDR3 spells CASTIIRDLSQTQYF.

The CDR3 reads CASSSLDKFYEQYF. V gene TRBV5-6 combines with J gene TRBJ2-7. CDR1 and CDR2 from the germline V gene are SGHDT and YYEEEE. The CDR3 loop spans 14 amino acids.

This CDR3 is CASSSRGSRTQYF. The V call is TRBV5-1, the J call TRBJ2-5; the TCRdb D gene call, TRBD2, has no DNA to confirm it. In germline, CDR1 is SGHRS, CDR2 YFSETQ. CDR3 size: 13 residues.

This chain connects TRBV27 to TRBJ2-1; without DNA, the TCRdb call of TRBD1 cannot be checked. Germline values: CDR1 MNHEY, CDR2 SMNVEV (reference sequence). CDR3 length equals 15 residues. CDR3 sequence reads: CASSLLTGRKNEQFF.

The CDR3 reads CASIRTEVGNEQFF. This chain joins TRBV12-3 or TRBV12-4 and TRBJ2-1. This CDR3 has 14 residues.